This T cell receptor (beta chain) was sequenced in a study of shared clonotypes between healthy human individuals. Study conclusions and caveats: Genetic and exposure-history diversity was limited by the few donors.

Note on this clone: Its antigen is currently unknown.

Original methodology: Filtering differed for immunoSEQ, which gave only junction sequences without quality scores. Libraries were prepared by immunoSEQ multiplex PCR; TCRdb keeps only in-frame clonotypes and omits some of them. That table is the source of V, J and clone size, and D and trimming were worked out from the DNA. The repertoire includes over 1.5 million clones, 98% of them detected once, and about 0.45% sits in the top ten. V lost 6 bases and J 9 bases, leaving 29 bases between the germline ends. The length of the CDR3 is 16 residues. Germline V gene sequence: CDR1 SQVTM, CDR2 ANQGSEA. V gene TRBV29-1 combines with J gene TRBJ1-1, with D tentatively TRBD1 (6 bases). Sample: naive CD4+ T cells sorted from blood. Subset specified: CD45RA+ positively selected. This receptor was obtained from a man in his thirties or forties in good health. The CDR3 spells CSVKYRDTERRTKAFF. The CDR3 coding sequence is TGCAGCGTCAAGTATCGGGACACTGAACGGAGAACGAAAGCTTTCTTT.